Included here is one T cell receptor (beta chain) sequence, with context. The CDR3 extends 3 residues past the end of the read, so its final part is completed from the germline J gene. The sample belongs to a study of T cells in women clearing cervical HPV infection. Study overall: No precancer developed; the control's incident HPV16 infection cleared within 12 months. HLA type could not be excluded as a confounder. Cases' blood sampling followed lesion detection by median about 21 weeks (90 to 200).

Germline lookup yields CDR1 LGHNA and CDR2 YNFKEQ. The CDR3 covers 16 residues. V lost 0 bases and J lost 7; bases outside the gene matches: 6. Generated by immunoSEQ multiplex PCR, the TCRdb table keeps only in-frame clones and is missing some. Its table records roughly 20,000 clones. The receptor was isolated from a woman between 18 and 75 years old with a cervical HPV16 infection that either progressed to CIN3+ or cleared (not recorded which). The chain carries TRBV4-2 and TRBJ1-6, with 7 positions matching TRBD1. Sample: blood buffy coat. CDR3 loop: CASSQDRVTGNSPLHF. Incomplete CDR3 DNA: TGTGCCAGCAGCCAAGATCGCGTGACAGGGAATTCACCC.